This T cell receptor beta chain was profiled in a study of T cell responses to AZD1222 COVID-19 vaccine. Only in-frame clones appear in the TCRdb table, and some are missing; sequencing was by immunoSEQ multiplex PCR. Altogether around 120,000 clones are present, around 85% being singletons, with the ten largest covering about 6.2%. On this clone: Its antigen is still unknown.

Regarding the study as a whole: Most donors were white British and more were female, and clonal diversity was possibly underestimated. Sampling captured repertoires only after the peak T cell response. At study baseline, merely five or six AZD1222 recipients were seropositive.

The sample consisted of peripheral blood, taken on day 0 of AZD1222 vaccination. The source is an adult in good health.

In DNA form, the CDR3 reads TGTGCCAGCGAGGGGGGACAGGGCTCTTTTGGCTACACCTTC. It encodes CASEGGQGSFGYTF. J is TRBJ1-2 and V is TRBV28, with TRBD1 identical over 9 bases. J was trimmed by 7 bases and V by 8 bases; bases with no gene match: 11. This CDR3 contains 14 residues. CDR1 is MDHEN and CDR2 is SYDVKM in the germline V gene.